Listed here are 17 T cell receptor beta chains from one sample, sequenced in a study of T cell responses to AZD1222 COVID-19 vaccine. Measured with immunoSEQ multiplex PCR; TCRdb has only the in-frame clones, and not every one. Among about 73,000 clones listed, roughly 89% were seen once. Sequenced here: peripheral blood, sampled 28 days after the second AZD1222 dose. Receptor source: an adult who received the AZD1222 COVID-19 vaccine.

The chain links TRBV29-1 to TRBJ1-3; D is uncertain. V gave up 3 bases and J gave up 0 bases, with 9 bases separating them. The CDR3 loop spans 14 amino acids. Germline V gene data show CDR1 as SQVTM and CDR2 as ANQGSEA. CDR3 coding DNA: TGCAGCGTTGAGAGGGCAGGCTCTGGAAACACCATATATTTT. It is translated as CSVERAGSGNTIYF. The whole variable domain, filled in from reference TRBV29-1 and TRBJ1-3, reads SAVISQKPSRDICQRGTSLTIQCQVDSQVTMMFWYRQQPGQSLTLIATANQGSEATYESGFVIDKFPISRPNLTFSTLTVSNMSPEDSSIYLCSVERAGSGNTIYFGEGSWLTVV.

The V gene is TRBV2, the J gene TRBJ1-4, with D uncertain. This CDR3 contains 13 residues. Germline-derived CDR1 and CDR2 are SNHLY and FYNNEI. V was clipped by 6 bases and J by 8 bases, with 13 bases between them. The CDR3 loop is CASSKDGPEKLFF. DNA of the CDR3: TGTGCCAGCAGCAAAGACGGTCCGGAAAAACTGTTTTTT.

The CDR3 DNA sequence: TGCAGCGTTGGGGATGGCGCTGAAGCTTTCTTT. As protein: CSVGDGAEAFF. The chain links TRBV29-1 to TRBJ1-1; no clear D gene. CDR1 is SQVTM, CDR2 ANQGSEA, per germline. Trimming took off 4 bases at V and 6 bases at J, with 9 bases between the two ends. The CDR3 totals 11 residues.

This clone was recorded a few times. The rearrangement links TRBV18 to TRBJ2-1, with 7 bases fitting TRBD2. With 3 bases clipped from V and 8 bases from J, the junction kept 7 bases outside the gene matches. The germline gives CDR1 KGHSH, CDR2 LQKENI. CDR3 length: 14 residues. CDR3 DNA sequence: TGTGCCAGCTCACCGTCGGGGGGTGGTTATGAGCAGTTCTTC. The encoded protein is CASSPSGGGYEQFF.

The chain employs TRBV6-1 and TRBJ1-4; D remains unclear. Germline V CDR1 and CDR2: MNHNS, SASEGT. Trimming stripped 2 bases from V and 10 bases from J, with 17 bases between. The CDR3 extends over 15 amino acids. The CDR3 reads CASSENWAGSGKLFF. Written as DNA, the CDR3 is TGTGCCAGCAGTGAAAACTGGGCGGGGTCGGGAAAACTGTTTTTT.

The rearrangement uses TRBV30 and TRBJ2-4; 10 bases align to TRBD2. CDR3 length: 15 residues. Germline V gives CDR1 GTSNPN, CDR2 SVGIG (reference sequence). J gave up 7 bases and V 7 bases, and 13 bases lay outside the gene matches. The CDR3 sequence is CASTPPSGGGNIQYF. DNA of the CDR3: TGTGCCTCCACCCCCCCTAGCGGGGGAGGTAACATTCAGTACTTC. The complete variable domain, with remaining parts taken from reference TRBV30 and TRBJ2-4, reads SQTIHQWPATLVQPVGSPLSLECTVEGTSNPNLYWYRQAAGRGLQLLFYSVGIGQISSEVPQNLSASRPQDRQFILSSKKLLLSDSGFYLCASTPPSGGGNIQYFGAGTRLSVL.

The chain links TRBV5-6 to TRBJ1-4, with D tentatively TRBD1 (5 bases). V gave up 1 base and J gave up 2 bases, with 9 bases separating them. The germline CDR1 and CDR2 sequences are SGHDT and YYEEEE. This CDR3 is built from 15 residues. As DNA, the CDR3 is TGTGCCAGCAGCTTGACAGGCTTGACTAATGAAAAACTGTTTTTT. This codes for CASSLTGLTNEKLFF.

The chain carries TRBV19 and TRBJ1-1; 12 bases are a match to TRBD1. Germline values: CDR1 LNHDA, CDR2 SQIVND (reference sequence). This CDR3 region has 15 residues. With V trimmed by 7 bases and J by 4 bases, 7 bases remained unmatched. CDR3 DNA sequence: TGTGCCAGTAAAAGGGGACAGGGGGCTGGCACTGAAGCTTTCTTT. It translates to CASKRGQGAGTEAFF.

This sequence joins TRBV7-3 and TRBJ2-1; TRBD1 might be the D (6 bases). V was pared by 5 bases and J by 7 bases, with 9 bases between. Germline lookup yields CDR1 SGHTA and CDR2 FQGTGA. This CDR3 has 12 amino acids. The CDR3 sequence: CASSITGNEQFF. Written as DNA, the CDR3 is TGTGCCAGCAGCATCACAGGGAATGAGCAGTTCTTC.

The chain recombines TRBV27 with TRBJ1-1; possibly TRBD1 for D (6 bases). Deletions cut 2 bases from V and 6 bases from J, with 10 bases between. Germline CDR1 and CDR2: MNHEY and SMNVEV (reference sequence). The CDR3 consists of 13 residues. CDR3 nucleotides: TGTGCCAGCAGTTTAGTCAGGGGACCTGAAGCTTTCTTT. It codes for CASSLVRGPEAFF.

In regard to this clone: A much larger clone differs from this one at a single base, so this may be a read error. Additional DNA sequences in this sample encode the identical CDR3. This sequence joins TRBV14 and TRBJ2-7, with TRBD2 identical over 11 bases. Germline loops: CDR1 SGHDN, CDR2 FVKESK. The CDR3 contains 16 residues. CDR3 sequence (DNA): TGTGCCAGCAGCGAGAGACTAGCGGGGCCGACCTACGAGCAGTATTTC. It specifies CASSERLAGPTYEQYF.

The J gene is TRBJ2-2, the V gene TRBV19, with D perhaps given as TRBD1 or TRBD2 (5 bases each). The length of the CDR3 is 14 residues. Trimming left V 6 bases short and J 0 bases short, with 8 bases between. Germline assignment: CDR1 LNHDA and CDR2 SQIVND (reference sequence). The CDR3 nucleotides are TGTGCCAGTAGGGGACCCGCGAACACCGGGGAGCTGTTTTTT. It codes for CASRGPANTGELFF. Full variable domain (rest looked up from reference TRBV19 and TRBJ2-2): DGGITQSPKYLFRKEGQNVTLSCEQNLNHDAMYWYRQDPGQGLRLIYYSQIVNDFQKGDIAEGYSVSREKKESFPLTVTSAQKNPTAFYLCASRGPANTGELFFGEGSRLTVL.

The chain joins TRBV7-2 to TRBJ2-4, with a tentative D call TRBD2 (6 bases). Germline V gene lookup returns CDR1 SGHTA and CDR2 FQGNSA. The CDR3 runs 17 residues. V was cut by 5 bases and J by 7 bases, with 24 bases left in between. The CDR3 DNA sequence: TGTGCCAGCAGCCCCTGGAGGGCACTGAAAGGAGGCAACATTCAGTACTTC. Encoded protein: CASSPWRALKGGNIQYF.

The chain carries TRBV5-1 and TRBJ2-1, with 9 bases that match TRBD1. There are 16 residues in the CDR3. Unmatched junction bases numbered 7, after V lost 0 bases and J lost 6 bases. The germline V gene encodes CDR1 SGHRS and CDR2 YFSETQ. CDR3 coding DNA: TGCGCCAGCAGCTTGGAGGGGACAGGGAATCGCAATGAGCAGTTCTTC. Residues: CASSLEGTGNRNEQFF.

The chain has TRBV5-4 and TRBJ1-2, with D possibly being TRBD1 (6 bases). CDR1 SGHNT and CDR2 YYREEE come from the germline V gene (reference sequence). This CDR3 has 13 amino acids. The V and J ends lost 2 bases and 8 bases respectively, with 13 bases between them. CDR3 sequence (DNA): TGTGCCAGCAGCTTCTCCAGGGGTGGGGGCTACACCTTC. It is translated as CASSFSRGGGYTF. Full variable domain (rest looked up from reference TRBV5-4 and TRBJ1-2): ETGVTQSPTHLIKTRGQQVTLRCSSQSGHNTVSWYQQALGQGPQFIFQYYREEENGRGNFPPRFSGLQFPNYSSELNVNALELDDSALYLCASSFSRGGGYTFGSGTRLTVV.

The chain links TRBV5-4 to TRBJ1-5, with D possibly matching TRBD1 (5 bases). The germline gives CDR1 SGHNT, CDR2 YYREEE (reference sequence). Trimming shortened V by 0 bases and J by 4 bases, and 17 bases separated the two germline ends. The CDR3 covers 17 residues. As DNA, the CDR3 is TGTGCCAGCAGCTTGGATGGGGGGACGGGGATTAATCAGCCCCAGCATTTT. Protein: CASSLDGGTGINQPQHF.

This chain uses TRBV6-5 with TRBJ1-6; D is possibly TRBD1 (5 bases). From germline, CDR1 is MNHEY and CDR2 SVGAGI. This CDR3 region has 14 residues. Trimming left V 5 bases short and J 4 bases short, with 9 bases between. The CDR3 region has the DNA TGTGCCAGCAGTCTTGGGGGATATAATTCACCCCTCCACTTT. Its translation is CASSLGGYNSPLHF.